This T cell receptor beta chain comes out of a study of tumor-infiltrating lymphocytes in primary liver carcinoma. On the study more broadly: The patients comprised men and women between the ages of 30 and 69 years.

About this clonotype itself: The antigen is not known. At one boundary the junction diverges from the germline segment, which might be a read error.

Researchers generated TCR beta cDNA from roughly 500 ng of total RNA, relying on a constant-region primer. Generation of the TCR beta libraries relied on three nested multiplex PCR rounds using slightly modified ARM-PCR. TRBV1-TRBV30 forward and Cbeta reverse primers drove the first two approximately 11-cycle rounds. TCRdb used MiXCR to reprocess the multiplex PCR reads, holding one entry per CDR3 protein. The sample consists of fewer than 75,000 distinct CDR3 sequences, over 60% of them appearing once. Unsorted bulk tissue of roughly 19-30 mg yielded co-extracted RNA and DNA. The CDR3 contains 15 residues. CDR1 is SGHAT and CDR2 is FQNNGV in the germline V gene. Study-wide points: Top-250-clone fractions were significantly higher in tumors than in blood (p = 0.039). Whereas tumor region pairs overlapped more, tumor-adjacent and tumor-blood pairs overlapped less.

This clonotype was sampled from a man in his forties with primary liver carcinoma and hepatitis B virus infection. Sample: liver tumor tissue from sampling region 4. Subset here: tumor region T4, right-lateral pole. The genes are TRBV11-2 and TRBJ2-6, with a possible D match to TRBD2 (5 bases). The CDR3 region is CAGSLDGAGANVLTF. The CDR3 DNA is TGTGCCGGCAGCTTGGACGGGGCTGGGGCCAACGTCCTGACTTTC.